This T cell receptor (beta chain) was found in a study of blood T cell repertoires in COVID-19. Study overall: There were acute and convalescent COVID-19 samples, and they came from the United States, Italy and Spain. Nucleic acid was either cDNA or gDNA, and it came from T cells, B-cell-depleted T cells, or PBMCs.

V was cut by 9 bases and J by 3 bases, with 14 bases left in between. There are 14 residues in the CDR3. Germline-derived CDR1 and CDR2 are MDHEN and SYDVKM. As handled by the study authors: Using reference gene primer amplification, nucleated cell counts were estimated. Some clones are missing from TCRdb's copy, which holds only in-frame ones; the method was immunoSEQ multiplex PCR. The V and J calls and clone size are taken from that table; D and trimming were inferred from the DNA. The data contain over 50,000 clones, 75% to 95% of them singletons. The sample taken for sequencing was peripheral blood. This receptor was identified in a man between 50 and 59 years old with active COVID-19. This chain connects TRBV28 to TRBJ1-4; D is perhaps TRBD1 (5 bases). The CDR3 nucleotides are TGTGCCAGTGCGGAGGGGTCGGCTAATGAAAAACTGTTTTTT. Its protein is CASAEGSANEKLFF. Based on the CDR3 plus reference TRBV28 and TRBJ1-4, the full variable domain is DVKVTQSSRYLVKRTGEKVFLECVQDMDHENMFWYRQDPGLGLRLIYFSYDVKMKEKGDIPEGYSVSREKKERFSLILESASTNQTSMYLCASAEGSANEKLFFGSGTQLSVL.